Shown below are 11 T cell receptor beta chains from a single sample sequenced in a study of control samples from healthy donors and cancer patients. Profiled with immunoSEQ multiplex PCR; TCRdb holds only in-frame clones, not every one. The table has about 98,000 clones, about four fifths seen once. The sequencing sample was made of blood. The receptor source for this set is a woman aged 25 to 39 in good health.

The chain has TRBV10-3 and TRBJ2-2, with a possible D match to TRBD2 (5 bases). Per the germline V gene, CDR1 is ENHRY and CDR2 is SYGVKD. The germline V and J ends were trimmed by 2 bases and 6 bases, with 13 bases remaining between them. The CDR3 spans 15 residues. The CDR3 spells CAISESGYGPGELFF. The CDR3, as DNA: TGTGCCATCAGTGAGAGCGGTTACGGGCCCGGGGAGCTGTTTTTT.

This chain joins TRBV24-1 and TRBJ1-4; D call uncertain. Trimming removed 5 bases from V and 4 bases from J, with 7 bases in between. CDR3 length equals 13 residues. CDR1 and CDR2 (germline): KGHDR, SFDVKD. As DNA, the CDR3 is TGTGCCACCAGTGGCGGTTTTAATGAAAAACTGTTTTTT. It encodes CATSGGFNEKLFF.

V is TRBV5-1 and J is TRBJ2-7; 8 nucleotides align to TRBD1. The CDR3 runs to 14 residues. V was clipped by 3 bases and J by 2 bases; unmatched bases: 4. Germline CDR1 reads SGHRS; CDR2 reads YFSETQ. The CDR3 protein is CASSSRDRTYEQYF. Here the CDR3 DNA reads TGCGCCAGCAGCTCCCGGGACAGGACCTACGAGCAGTACTTC.

The V call is TRBV4-1, the J call TRBJ2-5; D may be TRBD2 (7 bases). The CDR3 covers 15 residues. Germline V lookup: CDR1 MGHRA, CDR2 YSYEKL. V lost 0 bases and J lost 5, with 13 bases in between. This CDR3 is CASSQDHGGRETQYF. DNA for the CDR3: TGCGCCAGCAGCCAAGATCACGGGGGGCGGGAGACCCAGTACTTC.

This clone was observed a few times. V and J are TRBV16 and TRBJ1-5, with 9 bases fitting TRBD1. The V gene's germline CDR1 is KGHSY and CDR2 FQNENV. With 3 bases clipped from V and 4 bases from J, the junction kept 13 bases outside the gene matches. The CDR3 runs to 18 residues. The CDR3 sequence: CASSHHTGTGNINQPQHF. In DNA, the CDR3 is TGTGCCAGCAGCCACCATACCGGGACAGGGAATATTAATCAGCCCCAGCATTTT.

CDR3 sequence: CATSRGQGMDEQYF. The CDR3 bases are TGTGCCACCAGCAGGGGACAGGGAATGGACGAGCAGTACTTC. This chain uses TRBV15 with TRBJ2-7, with 9 bases lining up with TRBD1. CDR3 length: 14 residues. The germline CDR1 and CDR2 sequences are LNHNV and YYDKDF (reference sequence). The V gene end was trimmed by 3 bases and the J gene end by 5 bases; junction bases not matched to a gene: 5. The full variable domain, rest sourced from reference TRBV15 and TRBJ2-7, is DAMVIQNPRYQVTQFGKPVTLSCSQTLNHNVMYWYQQKSSQAPKLLFHYYDKDFNNEADTPDNFQSRRPNTSFCFLDIRSPGLGDTAMYLCATSRGQGMDEQYFGPGTRLTVT.

This clone was recorded only once. This chain uses TRBV19 with TRBJ1-1, with D unresolved. This CDR3 contains 15 residues. V lost 1 base to trimming and J lost 6 bases, with 15 bases between them. Germline CDR1 and CDR2: LNHDA and SQIVND (reference sequence). CDR3 DNA: TGTGCCAGTAGTATAGGAGGAGCGCGTACCTCTGAAGCTTTCTTT. Protein product: CASSIGGARTSEAFF.

The chain has TRBV7-6 and TRBJ2-5, with unresolved D. The CDR3 totals 15 residues. Trimming pared 5 bases from V and 7 bases from J, leaving 20 bases between. Germline loops: CDR1 SGHVS, CDR2 FNYEAQ. In nucleotides, the CDR3 is TGTGCCAGCAGCGGGTTCGATGTACGCGGCGGGACCCAGTACTTC. Amino acid sequence: CASSGFDVRGGTQYF.

This clone was observed a handful of times. The genes are TRBV7-9 and TRBJ2-2, with 8 nucleotides matching TRBD1. Per the germline V gene, CDR1 is SEHNR and CDR2 is FQNEAQ (reference sequence). CDR3 length equals 15 residues. V was pared by 4 bases and J by 6 bases, with 7 bases of the junction left unmatched. The CDR3 is CASSSRTGFAGELFF. Here the CDR3 DNA reads TGTGCCAGCAGCTCTAGGACAGGGTTTGCCGGGGAGCTGTTTTTT.

This clone has a handful of counts. The CDR3 nucleotides read TGCGCCAGCAGCTTGGACGGGATAGCCAAAAACATTCAGTACTTC. This translates into CASSLDGIAKNIQYF. The chain carries TRBV5-1 and TRBJ2-4; D possibly corresponds to TRBD2 (5 bases). Germline CDR1 SGHRS, CDR2 YFSETQ. The CDR3 contains 15 residues. V was trimmed by 0 bases and J by 0 bases, leaving 7 bases between them.

The rearrangement links TRBV10-2 to TRBJ2-7; 8 nucleotides match TRBD1. The CDR3 is made up of 14 amino acids. CDR1 is WSHSY and CDR2 is SAAADI in the germline V gene. The ends lost 4 bases at V and 4 bases at J; junction bases unmatched: 6. As DNA, the CDR3 is TGCGCCAGCAGTGGATCAACAGGGGGATACGAGCAGTACTTC. Residues: CASSGSTGGYEQYF.